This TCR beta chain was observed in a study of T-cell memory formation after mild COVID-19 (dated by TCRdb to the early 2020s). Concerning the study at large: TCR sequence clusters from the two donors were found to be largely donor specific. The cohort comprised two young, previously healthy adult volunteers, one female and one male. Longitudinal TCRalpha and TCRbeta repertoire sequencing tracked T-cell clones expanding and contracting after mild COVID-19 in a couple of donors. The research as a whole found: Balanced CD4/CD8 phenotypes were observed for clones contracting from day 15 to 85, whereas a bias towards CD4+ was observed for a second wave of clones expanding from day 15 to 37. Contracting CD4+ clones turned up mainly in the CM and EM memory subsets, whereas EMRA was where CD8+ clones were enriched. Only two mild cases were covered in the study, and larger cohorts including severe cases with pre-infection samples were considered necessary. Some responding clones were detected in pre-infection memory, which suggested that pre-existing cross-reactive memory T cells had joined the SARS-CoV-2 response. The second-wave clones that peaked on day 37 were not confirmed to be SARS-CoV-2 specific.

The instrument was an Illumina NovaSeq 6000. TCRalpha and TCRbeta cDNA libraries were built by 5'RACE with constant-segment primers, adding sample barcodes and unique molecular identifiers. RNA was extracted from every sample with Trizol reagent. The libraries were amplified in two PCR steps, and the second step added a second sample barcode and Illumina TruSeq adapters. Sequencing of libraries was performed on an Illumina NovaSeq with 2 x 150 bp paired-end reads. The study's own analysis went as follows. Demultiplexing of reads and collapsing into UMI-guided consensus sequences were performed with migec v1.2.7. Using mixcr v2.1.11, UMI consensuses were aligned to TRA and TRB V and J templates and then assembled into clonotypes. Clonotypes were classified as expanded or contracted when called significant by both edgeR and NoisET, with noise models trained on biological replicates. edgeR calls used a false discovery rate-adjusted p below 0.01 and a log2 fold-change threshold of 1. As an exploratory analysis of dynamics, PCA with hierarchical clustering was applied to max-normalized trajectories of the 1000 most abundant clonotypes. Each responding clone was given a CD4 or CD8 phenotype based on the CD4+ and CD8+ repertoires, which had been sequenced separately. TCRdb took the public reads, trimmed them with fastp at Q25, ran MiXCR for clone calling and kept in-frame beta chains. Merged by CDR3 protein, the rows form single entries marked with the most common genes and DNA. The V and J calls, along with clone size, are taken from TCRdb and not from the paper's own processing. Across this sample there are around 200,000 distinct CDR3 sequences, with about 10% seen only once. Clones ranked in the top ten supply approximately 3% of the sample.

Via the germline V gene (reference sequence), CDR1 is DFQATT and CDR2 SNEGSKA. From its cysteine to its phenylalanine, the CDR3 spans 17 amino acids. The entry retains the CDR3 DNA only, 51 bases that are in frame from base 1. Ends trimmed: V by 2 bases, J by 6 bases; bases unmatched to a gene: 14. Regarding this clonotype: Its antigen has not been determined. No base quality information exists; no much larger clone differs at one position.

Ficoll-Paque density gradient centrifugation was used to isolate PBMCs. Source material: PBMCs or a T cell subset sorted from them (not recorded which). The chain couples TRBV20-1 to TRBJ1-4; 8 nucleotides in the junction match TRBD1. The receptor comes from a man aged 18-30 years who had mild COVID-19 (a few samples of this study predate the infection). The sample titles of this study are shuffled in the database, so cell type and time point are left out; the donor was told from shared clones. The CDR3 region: CSARLTLGTGIYEKLFF. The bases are TGCAGTGCTAGATTAACACTCGGGACAGGAATTTATGAAAAACTGTTTTTT.